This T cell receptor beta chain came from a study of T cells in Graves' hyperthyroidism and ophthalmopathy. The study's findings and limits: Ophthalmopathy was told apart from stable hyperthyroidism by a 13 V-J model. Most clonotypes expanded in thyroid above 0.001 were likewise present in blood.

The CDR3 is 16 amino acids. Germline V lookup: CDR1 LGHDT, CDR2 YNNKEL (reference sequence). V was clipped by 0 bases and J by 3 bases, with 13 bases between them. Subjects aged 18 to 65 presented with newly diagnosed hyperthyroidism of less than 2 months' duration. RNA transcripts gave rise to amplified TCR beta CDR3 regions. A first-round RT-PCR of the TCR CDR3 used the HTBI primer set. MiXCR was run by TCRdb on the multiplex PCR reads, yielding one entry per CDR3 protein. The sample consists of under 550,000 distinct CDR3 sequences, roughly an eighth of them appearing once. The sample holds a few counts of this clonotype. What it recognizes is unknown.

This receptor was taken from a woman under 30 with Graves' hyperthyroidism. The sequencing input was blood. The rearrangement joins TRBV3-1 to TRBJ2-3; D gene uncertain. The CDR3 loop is CASSQDRQWATDTQYF. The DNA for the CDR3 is TGTGCCAGCAGCCAAGATCGTCAGTGGGCAACAGATACGCAGTATTTT.